The clone carrying this T cell receptor beta chain was seen at least ten times. No antigen is known for it. The sample is drawn from a study of T cells in Graves' hyperthyroidism and ophthalmopathy. Overall study: Peripheral blood collection took place at initial diagnosis, before any treatment.

Amplification targeted TCR beta CDR3 regions from RNA transcripts. The HTBI primer set served for first-round RT-PCR of the TCR CDR3. TCRdb used MiXCR to reprocess the multiplex PCR reads, holding one entry per CDR3 protein. The top ten clones hold under 40% of a sample with under 250,000 distinct CDR3 sequences, approximately 23% of them seen once. The authors obtained PBMCs from roughly 10 ml of fresh peripheral blood. Study outcomes and limitations: Stable hyperthyroidism was separated from ophthalmopathy by a model based on 13 V-J features.

This receptor was obtained from a woman aged 40 to 50 with Graves' ophthalmopathy. What was sequenced was blood.

CDR3 region: CASSDLAGVKNEQYF. Here the CDR3 DNA reads TGCGCCAGCAGTGATCTAGCGGGAGTGAAAAACGAGCAGTACTTC. The chain combines TRBV10-2 with TRBJ2-7; TRBD2 matches 10 bases. The length of the CDR3 is 15 residues. The germline gives CDR1 WSHSY, CDR2 SAAADI. Trimming at V came to 3 bases and at J to 5 bases, leaving 7 bases not matched to a gene.